Below are 27 T cell receptor beta chains sequenced from a single sample in a study of siplizumab effects on memory and regulatory T cells. Data came from immunoSEQ multiplex PCR; TCRdb stores just in-frame clones and leaves some out. This sample has about 57,000 clones; 83% occur once, and the top ten carry about 3.5%. The specimen sequenced was memory CD4+ T cells sorted from blood. These receptors all stem from a human donor in good health.

Notes on this clone: The junction departs from the called germline gene at one end, perhaps through a read error. The chain employs TRBV5-1 and TRBJ2-2; TRBD2 matches 8 bases. Germline CDR1 SGHRS, CDR2 YFSETQ. CDR3 length: 16 amino acids. This chain's CDR3 is CDSSPSTSANTGELFF. The CDR3 nucleotides are TGCGACAGCAGCCCTTCGACTAGCGCCAACACCGGGGAGCTGTTTTTT.

The V and J genes are TRBV21-1 and TRBJ1-5; the D call of TRBD1 is as the table states it, not checked on the DNA. TRBV21-1 is recorded as a pseudogene. This CDR3 comprises 15 residues. The CDR3 spells CASSKGGREPQPQHF. The CDR3 nucleotides read TGTGCCAGCAGCAAAGGCGGCAGGGAACCTCAGCCCCAGCATTTT.

This clone was seen more than once but under ten times. The chain recombines TRBV9 with TRBJ2-2; tentatively, D is TRBD1 (6 bases). The CDR3 length is 15 residues. Per the germline V gene, CDR1 is SGDLS and CDR2 is YYNGEE. Between the trimmed V and J ends, which lost 0 bases and 4 bases, there was a span of 10 bases. CDR3 protein: CASSVAQGPTGELFF. The DNA for the CDR3 is TGTGCCAGCAGCGTAGCCCAGGGGCCCACCGGGGAGCTGTTTTTT.

In this sample, this clone turned up once. The chain recombines TRBV7-9 with TRBJ2-3, with unresolved D. The V gene's germline CDR1 is SEHNR and CDR2 FQNEAQ (reference sequence). The ends were cut back, 2 bases at V and 0 bases at J, with 6 bases in the middle. The CDR3 extends over 14 amino acids. CDR3 coding DNA: TGTGCCAGCAGCTTATCCCCTAGCACAGATACGCAGTATTTT. Residues: CASSLSPSTDTQYF.

V gene TRBV7-2 combines with J gene TRBJ2-1; D is uncertain. Trimming removed 0 bases from V and 0 bases from J, with 6 bases in between. The CDR3 is 15 residues long. The germline V gene has CDR1 SGHTA and CDR2 FQGNSA. CDR3 sequence (DNA): TGTGCCAGCAGCTTAGCCTTCGGCTCCTACAATGAGCAGTTCTTC. The encoded protein is CASSLAFGSYNEQFF.

This clone was picked up one time. The chain combines TRBV6-5 with TRBJ2-5, with 7 bases aligning to TRBD2. Germline CDR1 is MNHEY and CDR2 is SVGAGI. This CDR3 spans 13 amino acids. The trim removed 6 bases at V and 5 bases at J, leaving 6 bases unmatched. The CDR3 sequence is CASRWGGRETQYF. The CDR3 region has the DNA TGTGCCAGCAGGTGGGGGGGTCGGGAGACCCAGTACTTC.

This rearrangement joins TRBV18 to TRBJ2-1, with D unclear. V was cut by 2 bases and J by 10 bases, with 9 bases left in between. The germline gives CDR1 KGHSH, CDR2 LQKENI. The CDR3 is 12 amino acids. The CDR3 spells CASSPTKGEQFF. Written as DNA, the CDR3 is TGTGCCAGCTCACCAACAAAAGGGGAGCAGTTCTTC.

The rearrangement links TRBV19 to TRBJ2-2, with 7 bases aligning to TRBD2. The V gene's germline CDR1 is LNHDA and CDR2 SQIVND (reference sequence). J gave up 5 bases and V 9 bases, and 9 bases lay outside the gene matches. The CDR3 extends over 14 amino acids. The CDR3 coding sequence is TGTGCCAGCGCCGAGGGAGGGATAACCGGGGAGCTGTTTTTT. Its translation: CASAEGGITGELFF.

The V and J genes are TRBV7-9 and TRBJ1-1; no definite D call. From germline, CDR1 is SEHNR and CDR2 FQNEAQ (reference sequence). CDR3 length: 12 residues. The V end was cut by 0 bases, the J end by 5 bases, with 4 bases between. CDR3: CASSLASTEAFF. The CDR3 DNA sequence: TGTGCCAGCAGCTTAGCCTCGACTGAAGCTTTCTTT.

The table lists this clone with a few counts. The chain carries TRBV6-1 and TRBJ1-1; a possible D gene is TRBD1 (5 bases). This CDR3 has 11 residues. Per the germline V gene, CDR1 is MNHNS and CDR2 is SASEGT. The V end was cut by 5 bases, the J end by 5 bases, with 6 bases between. The CDR3 DNA follows: TGTGCCAGCAGTACAGGTACTGAAGCTTTCTTT. Translating gives CASSTGTEAFF.

The chain employs TRBV4-1 and TRBJ2-7; 9 nucleotides line up with TRBD1. CDR1 MGHRA and CDR2 YSYEKL come from the germline V gene. The V gene end was trimmed by 3 bases and the J gene end by 3 bases; junction bases not matched to a gene: 6. This CDR3 spans 15 amino acids. CDR3 coding DNA: TGCGCCAGCAGCCACCCGGGACAGGGTATCTACGAGCAGTACTTC. Translated: CASSHPGQGIYEQYF.

The CDR3 sequence: CAIRNRADDDTQYF. The CDR3 DNA follows: TGTGCCATCCGGAATCGAGCGGACGATGATACGCAGTATTTT. The chain is built from TRBV10-3 and TRBJ2-3; a possible D gene is TRBD2 (5 bases). The CDR3 length is 14 residues. V was trimmed by 8 bases and J by 6 bases, leaving 18 bases between them. Germline values: CDR1 ENHRY, CDR2 SYGVKD.

This rearrangement joins TRBV9 to TRBJ1-2; 10 bases map to TRBD1. Trimming cost V 2 bases and J 4 bases; bases outside gene matches: 14. The CDR3 sequence is 18 residues long. CDR1 is SGDLS and CDR2 is YYNGEE in the germline V gene. CDR3 bases: TGTGCCAGCAGCGTGGACGACAGGGGGCGCGAAGAGGTCTATGGCTACACCTTC. Its translation is CASSVDDRGREEVYGYTF.

The chain links TRBV25-1 to TRBJ2-2, with D uncertain. CDR1 is MGHDK, CDR2 SYGVNS, per germline. The V end was cut by 1 base, the J end by 3 bases, with 12 bases between. The CDR3 runs to 16 residues. Here the CDR3 DNA reads TGTGCCAGCAGTGAATTTGGTGGCGGACACACCGGGGAGCTGTTTTTT. Translating gives CASSEFGGGHTGELFF.

The CDR3 DNA sequence: TGTGCCAGCAGCTCACAGTGGGGCTCTGGAAACACCATATATTTT. Translated: CASSSQWGSGNTIYF. V is TRBV7-6 and J is TRBJ1-3; D is ambiguous. V shed 4 bases and J shed 0 bases, with 10 bases lying between them. The CDR3 extends over 15 amino acids. Germline V CDR1 and CDR2: SGHVS, FNYEAQ.

The genes are TRBV30 and TRBJ1-1; the D gene is possibly TRBD1 (5 bases). CDR3 length: 13 residues. V was trimmed by 3 bases and J by 0 bases, leaving 8 bases between them. Germline V lookup: CDR1 GTSNPN, CDR2 SVGIG (reference sequence). CDR3 DNA: TGTGCCTGGAGGGGACGAATGAACACTGAAGCTTTCTTT. It is translated as CAWRGRMNTEAFF.

The J gene is TRBJ1-4, the V gene TRBV5-4; TRBD1 is a possible D gene (6 bases). Trimming removed 2 bases from V and 6 bases from J, with 11 bases in between. The V gene's germline CDR1 is SGHNT and CDR2 YYREEE (reference sequence). The CDR3 totals 14 residues. CDR3 DNA: TGTGCCAGCAGCTTTTGGGGGGCGGATGAAAAACTGTTTTTT. This gives the protein CASSFWGADEKLFF.

The chain employs TRBV7-9 and TRBJ2-1; D ambiguous. This CDR3 contains 14 residues. Per the germline V gene, CDR1 is SEHNR and CDR2 is FQNEAQ (reference sequence). V was trimmed by 6 bases and J by 7 bases, leaving 16 bases between them. In DNA form, the CDR3 reads TGTGCCAGCAGGCCGACGTCTGTTAGTAATGAGCAGTTCTTC. It yields the protein CASRPTSVSNEQFF. Supplemented by reference TRBV7-9 and TRBJ2-1, the full variable domain reads DTGVSQNPRHKITKRGQNVTFRCDPISEHNRLYWYRQTLGQGPEFLTYFQNEAQLEKSRLLSDRFSAERPKGSFSTLEIQRTEQGDSAMYLCASRPTSVSNEQFFGPGTRLTVL.

The CDR3 DNA follows: TGTGCCAGCAGTCGTGGGACAAAGGGGTCCCAAGAGACCCAGTACTTC. Encoded protein: CASSRGTKGSQETQYF. V gene TRBV11-2 combines with J gene TRBJ2-5; TRBD1 might be the D (6 bases). The CDR3 length is 16 residues. CDR1 SGHAT and CDR2 FQNNGV come from the germline V gene. Trimming removed 6 bases at V and 1 base at J, with 18 bases between.

This chain connects TRBV2 to TRBJ2-2; D is possibly TRBD1 (5 bases). Trimming cost V 4 bases and J 3 bases, with 12 bases left between them. CDR1 is SNHLY, CDR2 FYNNEI, per germline. The length of the CDR3 is 15 residues. The chain's CDR3 is CASSVSGLHTGELFF. DNA of the CDR3: TGTGCCAGCAGTGTATCAGGGTTGCACACCGGGGAGCTGTTTTTT.

The chain has TRBV18 and TRBJ1-2; possibly TRBD1 for D (5 bases). Trimming stripped 3 bases from V and 4 bases from J, with 12 bases between. The CDR3 is made up of 14 amino acids. CDR1 and CDR2 (germline): KGHSH, LQKENI. The CDR3, as DNA: TGTGCCAGCTCACCGGAACAGGAACTCTATGGCTACACCTTC. Protein product: CASSPEQELYGYTF. Together with reference TRBV18 and TRBJ1-2, the CDR3 gives the full variable domain: NAGVMQNPRHLVRRRGQEARLRCSPMKGHSHVYWYRQLPEEGLKFMVYLQKENIIDESGMPKERFSAEFPKEGPSILRIQQVVRGDSAAYFCASSPEQELYGYTFGSGTRLTVV.

The V and J genes are TRBV19 and TRBJ1-2, with a weak D call TRBD1 (5 bases). Trimming took off 8 bases at V and 2 bases at J, with 18 bases between the two ends. The CDR3 is 15 amino acids. Germline V CDR1 and CDR2: LNHDA, SQIVND (reference sequence). The CDR3 here is CASYSPGPKNYGYTF. The CDR3, as DNA: TGTGCCAGTTATTCACCGGGACCGAAAAACTATGGCTACACCTTC.

This rearrangement joins TRBV14 to TRBJ1-1; 8 bases agree with TRBD1. J gave up 5 bases and V 1 base, and 12 bases lay outside the gene matches. Germline CDR1 reads SGHDN; CDR2 reads FVKESK. The CDR3 runs to 17 residues. The CDR3 nucleotides read TGTGCCAGCAGCCAAGCCCCCCAGGGGGCTCTCGGGACTGAAGCTTTCTTT. It yields the protein CASSQAPQGALGTEAFF.

V is TRBV4-1 and J is TRBJ1-4; D perhaps matches TRBD1 (5 bases). Germline loops: CDR1 MGHRA, CDR2 YSYEKL. V dropped 4 bases and J dropped 7 bases, with 19 bases sitting between them. The CDR3 is made up of 16 amino acids. The CDR3 reads CASSRVAGQGFEKLFF. CDR3 DNA sequence: TGCGCCAGCAGCCGGGTTGCTGGCCAGGGTTTTGAAAAACTGTTTTTT.

This clone was counted only a few times. The chain joins TRBV25-1 to TRBJ2-3; D possibly uses TRBD1 or TRBD2 (6 bases each). The CDR3 loop spans 15 amino acids. Trimming left V 6 bases short and J 6 bases short, with 19 bases between. Germline CDR1 reads MGHDK; CDR2 reads SYGVNS. CDR3 coding DNA: TGTGCCAGCAGCACCCCCCGGGGGCGCGGGGATACGCAGTATTTT. Translating it yields CASSTPRGRGDTQYF.

The chain recombines TRBV18 with TRBJ2-1, with D possibly matching TRBD1 (5 bases). CDR3 length equals 15 residues. The germline V gene has CDR1 KGHSH and CDR2 LQKENI. V dropped 1 base and J dropped 10 bases, with 17 bases sitting between them. The CDR3 sequence: CASSPQGAPGSEQFF. DNA for the CDR3: TGTGCCAGCTCACCACAAGGGGCCCCAGGATCCGAGCAGTTCTTC. Full variable domain (rest looked up from reference TRBV18 and TRBJ2-1): NAGVMQNPRHLVRRRGQEARLRCSPMKGHSHVYWYRQLPEEGLKFMVYLQKENIIDESGMPKERFSAEFPKEGPSILRIQQVVRGDSAAYFCASSPQGAPGSEQFFGPGTRLTVL.

This chain uses TRBV7-9 with TRBJ2-5, with a tentative D call TRBD2 (6 bases). Trimming shortened V by 5 bases and J by 2 bases, and 15 bases separated the two germline ends. The CDR3 extends over 15 amino acids. The germline V gene encodes CDR1 SEHNR and CDR2 FQNEAQ (reference sequence). The CDR3: CASSITWGVQETQYF. CDR3 nucleotide sequence: TGTGCCAGCAGCATTACTTGGGGGGTGCAAGAGACCCAGTACTTC. The entire variable domain, with the rest obtained from reference TRBV7-9 and TRBJ2-5, is as follows: DTGVSQNPRHKITKRGQNVTFRCDPISEHNRLYWYRQTLGQGPEFLTYFQNEAQLEKSRLLSDRFSAERPKGSFSTLEIQRTEQGDSAMYLCASSITWGVQETQYFGPGTRLLVL.